This is a list of T cell receptor beta chains from one sample in a study of control samples from healthy donors and cancer patients. Here immunoSEQ multiplex PCR was the method, and the copy in TCRdb shows in-frame clones only, minus some. The table includes some 95,000 clones, around 88% detected once. Sample: blood. Receptors were obtained from a man aged 25 to 45 in good health. Each CDR3 is given with its conserved first and last residue. D genes are given only for firm matches. The size field is filled for only some rows; it gives once, few, many or a size class.

D	size	V	J	CDR3	DNA
-	-	TRBV3-1/TRBV3-2	TRBJ2-6	CASSPRGSTGANVLTF	TGTGCCAGCAGCCCGCGGGGATCCACTGGGGCCAACGTCCTGACTTTC
TRBD2	-	TRBV15	TRBJ2-7	CATSRDRVGSGTPTYEQYF	TGTGCCACCAGCAGAGATAGGGTGGGTAGCGGGACCCCTACCTACGAGCAGTACTTC
TRBD2	-	TRBV4-3	TRBJ2-2	CASSQIRGRDNTGELFF	TGCGCCAGCAGCCAAATCCGCGGGAGAGATAACACCGGGGAGCTGTTTTTT
-	-	TRBV27	TRBJ1-3	CASSLREGNTIYF	TGTGCCAGCAGTTTAAGGGAGGGAAACACCATATATTTT
-	-	TRBV13	TRBJ2-1	CASSGGLSSYNEQFF	TGTGCCAGCTCCGGGGGACTCAGCTCCTACAATGAGCAGTTCTTC
TRBD2	-	TRBV2	TRBJ2-1	CASSGTSGSINEQFF	TGTGCCAGCAGTGGGACTAGCGGGAGTATCAATGAGCAGTTCTTC
-	-	TRBV30	TRBJ2-1	CAWSVGVPYNEQFF	TGTGCCTGGAGTGTAGGAGTCCCCTACAATGAGCAGTTCTTC
TRBD1	-	TRBV29-1	TRBJ2-3	CSVGGSPTGWTDTQYF	TGCAGCGTTGGTGGGAGCCCGACAGGGTGGACAGATACGCAGTATTTT
TRBD1	-	TRBV2	TRBJ2-5	CASRKTGVGETQYF	TGTGCCAGCAGGAAGACAGGGGTTGGGGAGACCCAGTACTTC
TRBD1	-	TRBV5-5	TRBJ1-3	CASSLGGTGGNTIYF	TGTGCCAGCAGCTTGGGGGGGACAGGTGGAAACACCATATATTTT
TRBD2	-	TRBV5-1	TRBJ2-3	CASSPSGSRTDTQYF	TGCGCCAGCAGCCCGAGCGGGAGTCGCACAGATACGCAGTATTTT
TRBD1	once	TRBV6-5	TRBJ1-5	CASSWTGVSSNQPQHF	TGTGCCAGCAGTTGGACAGGGGTATCGAGCAATCAGCCCCAGCATTTT
-	-	TRBV12-3/TRBV12-4	TRBJ2-5	CASSLGDQETQYF	TGTGCCAGCAGTTTGGGGGATCAAGAGACCCAGTACTTC
-	-	TRBV4-1	TRBJ2-1	CASSQDFDEQFF	TGCGCCAGCAGCCAAGATTTTGATGAGCAGTTCTTC
-	-	TRBV28	TRBJ1-2	CASSFENYGYTF	TGTGCCAGCAGTTTTGAGAACTATGGCTACACCTTC
-	-	TRBV5-4	TRBJ1-2	CASSHLGGRGYGYTF	TGTGCCAGCAGCCACCTTGGGGGTCGCGGCTATGGCTACACCTTC
TRBD1	-	TRBV10-3	TRBJ1-1	CAVGRDSLPNTEAFF	TGTGCCGTGGGACGGGACAGCTTACCGAACACTGAAGCTTTCTTT
TRBD2	-	TRBV9	TRBJ2-1	CASSVQAGRSYNEQFF	TGTGCCAGCAGCGTACAAGCGGGACGTTCCTACAATGAGCAGTTCTTC
-	-	TRBV7-2	TRBJ1-5	CASSLVPGINQPQHF	TGTGCCAGCAGCTTAGTTCCGGGTATCAATCAGCCCCAGCATTTT
TRBD2	-	TRBV7-9	TRBJ2-2	CASSLSLVLAAGELFF	TGTGCCAGCAGCTTAAGTTTGGTACTAGCGGCCGGGGAGCTGTTTTTT
TRBD1	-	TRBV19	TRBJ1-5	CASSGDRGGQPQHF	TGTGCCAGTAGTGGTGACAGGGGCGGTCAGCCCCAGCATTTT
-	-	TRBV27	TRBJ2-1	CASQTGAGGNEQFF	TGTGCCAGCCAGACCGGGGCAGGGGGGAATGAGCAGTTCTTC
-	-	TRBV30	TRBJ2-1	CAWKRTWSNEQFF	TGTGCCTGGAAAAGGACATGGTCCAATGAGCAGTTCTTC
TRBD1	-	TRBV28	TRBJ2-2	CASSLFPRGRAGELFF	TGTGCCAGCAGTTTATTTCCCAGGGGGCGAGCCGGGGAGCTGTTTTTT
TRBD1	-	TRBV2	TRBJ2-7	CASSEPGGVEQYF	TGTGCCAGCAGTGAGCCAGGGGGCGTTGAGCAGTACTTC
-	-	TRBV27	TRBJ1-1	CASSSSRGEAFF	TGTGCCAGCAGTTCCTCCCGGGGTGAAGCTTTCTTT
TRBD2	-	TRBV7-9	TRBJ2-2	CASSGLADNSNTGELFF	TGTGCCAGCAGCGGACTAGCCGATAACTCGAACACCGGGGAGCTGTTTTTT